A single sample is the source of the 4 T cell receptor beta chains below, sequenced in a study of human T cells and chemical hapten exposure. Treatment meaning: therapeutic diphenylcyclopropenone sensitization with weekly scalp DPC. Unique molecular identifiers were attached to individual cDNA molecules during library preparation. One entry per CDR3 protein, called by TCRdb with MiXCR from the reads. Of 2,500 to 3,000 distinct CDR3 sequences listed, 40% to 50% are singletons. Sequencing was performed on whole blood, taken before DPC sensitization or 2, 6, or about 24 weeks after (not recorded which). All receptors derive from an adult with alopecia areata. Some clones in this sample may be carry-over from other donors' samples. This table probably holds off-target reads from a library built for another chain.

CDR3 amino acids: CASSFGTSGRGEQFF. The DNA for the CDR3 is TGTGCCAGCAGTTTCGGGACTAGCGGAAGGGGGGAGCAGTTCTTC. The rearrangement joins TRBV6-5 to TRBJ2-1; TRBD2 matches 11 bases. This CDR3 spans 15 amino acids. The V segment lost 4 bases and the J segment 10 bases; nucleotides outside the gene matches: 9. Germline CDR1 MNHEY, CDR2 SVGAGI.

CDR3 residues: CASSQGGGDTQYF. In DNA form, the CDR3 reads TGTGCCAGCAGCCAGGGAGGGGGGGATACGCAGTATTTT. This chain links TRBV7-7 with TRBJ2-3, with D possibly TRBD2 on 7 matching bases. Germline assignment: CDR1 SSHAT and CDR2 FNYEAQ (reference sequence). The CDR3 has 13 residues. The V and J ends lost 5 bases and 6 bases respectively, with 12 bases between them.

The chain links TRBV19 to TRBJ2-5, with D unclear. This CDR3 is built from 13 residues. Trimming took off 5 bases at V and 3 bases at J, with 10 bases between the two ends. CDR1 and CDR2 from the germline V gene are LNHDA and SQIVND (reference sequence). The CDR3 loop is CASSPSWEETQYF. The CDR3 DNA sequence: TGTGCCAGTAGTCCCTCCTGGGAAGAGACCCAGTACTTC.

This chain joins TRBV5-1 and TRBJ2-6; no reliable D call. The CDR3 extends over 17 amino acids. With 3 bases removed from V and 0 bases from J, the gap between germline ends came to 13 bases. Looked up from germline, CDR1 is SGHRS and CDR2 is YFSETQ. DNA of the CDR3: TGCGCCAGCAGCTCTGTGACGGCGAGCTCTGGGGCCAACGTCCTGACTTTC. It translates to CASSSVTASSGANVLTF. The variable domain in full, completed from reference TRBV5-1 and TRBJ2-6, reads KAGVTQTPRYLIKTRGQQVTLSCSPISGHRSVSWYQQTPGQGLQFLFEYFSETQRNKGNFPGRFSGRQFSNSRSEMNVSTLELGDSALYLCASSSVTASSGANVLTFGAGSRLTVL.